Below, 27 T cell receptor beta chains from the same sample are listed, as sequenced in a study of blood T cell repertoires in COVID-19. Method: immunoSEQ multiplex PCR; TCRdb's copy keeps in-frame clones and lacks some. The profile shows 88,000 or so clones, approximately 83% of them singletons. Sequencing input: peripheral blood. The receptors come from a man aged 55 to 70 with acute or convalescent COVID-19.

The CDR3 spells CASSTGQGEAEQYF. Written as DNA, the CDR3 is TGCGCCAGCAGCACAGGACAGGGGGAGGCCGAGCAGTACTTC. The gene calls are TRBV5-1 and TRBJ2-7; 10 nucleotides agree with TRBD1. V shed 4 bases and J 6 bases; nucleotides not matched to a gene: 7. Germline V gene sequence: CDR1 SGHRS, CDR2 YFSETQ. The CDR3 consists of 14 residues. The full variable domain, in which reference TRBV5-1 and TRBJ2-7 provide the parts outside the CDR3, is KAGVTQTPRYLIKTRGQQVTLSCSPISGHRSVSWYQQTPGQGLQFLFEYFSETQRNKGNFPGRFSGRQFSNSRSEMNVSTLELGDSALYLCASSTGQGEAEQYFGPGTRLTVT.

The chain links TRBV30 to TRBJ1-5, with 10 bases lining up with TRBD1. CDR3 length: 14 residues. V lost 3 bases to trimming and J lost 12 bases; unmatched junction nucleotides: 11. Germline CDR1 is GTSNPN and CDR2 is SVGIG (reference sequence). The CDR3 DNA sequence: TGTGCCTGGAGCAGACAGGGGGCGAGAAGTAACCAGCATTTT. Its translation is CAWSRQGARSNQHF.

This sequence joins TRBV5-1 and TRBJ1-1; 7 positions agree with TRBD1. V shed 0 bases and J 7 bases; nucleotides not matched to a gene: 6. This CDR3 contains 14 residues. Germline assignment: CDR1 SGHRS and CDR2 YFSETQ. The CDR3 protein is CASSLERGRGEAFF. CDR3 DNA: TGCGCCAGCAGCTTGGAGAGGGGGCGAGGTGAAGCTTTCTTT.

This sequence joins TRBV14 and TRBJ2-7, with 7 bases identical to TRBD1. The CDR3 sequence is 14 residues long. V shed 3 bases and J 6 bases; nucleotides not matched to a gene: 8. CDR1 is SGHDN and CDR2 is FVKESK in the germline V gene. CDR3 sequence (DNA): TGTGCCAGCAGCCAGAACCTACAGGGGTCCGAGCAGTACTTC. It codes for CASSQNLQGSEQYF.

This chain uses TRBV27 with TRBJ2-1, with D possibly being TRBD2 (5 bases). V was trimmed by 3 bases and J by 0 bases, leaving 9 bases between them. The CDR3 is made up of 15 amino acids. Germline loops: CDR1 MNHEY, CDR2 SMNVEV (reference sequence). This CDR3 is CASSLQRSSYNEQFF. The DNA of the CDR3 is TGTGCCAGCAGTTTGCAGCGGAGCTCCTACAATGAGCAGTTCTTC.

V usage is TRBV5-1 and J usage is TRBJ1-3; no reliable D call. The CDR3 sequence is 13 residues long. Germline-derived CDR1 and CDR2 are SGHRS and YFSETQ. The V and J ends lost 0 bases and 6 bases respectively, with 7 bases between them. CDR3 DNA: TGCGCCAGCAGCTTGGATTCGGTAAACACCATATATTTT. This gives the protein CASSLDSVNTIYF.

The V and J genes are TRBV27 and TRBJ2-7; 10 nucleotides match TRBD1. CDR3 length: 14 residues. Germline trimming cut 2 bases from V and 4 bases from J; bases unmatched to any gene: 2. The V gene's germline CDR1 is MNHEY and CDR2 SMNVEV (reference sequence). The CDR3 here is CASSLAGQGYEQYF. CDR3 DNA sequence: TGTGCCAGCAGTTTAGCGGGACAGGGGTACGAGCAGTACTTC.

The J gene is TRBJ2-2, the V gene TRBV20-1; D is unresolved. Germline V lookup: CDR1 DFQATT, CDR2 SNEGSKA (reference sequence). V lost 3 bases to trimming and J lost 6 bases, with 8 bases between them. CDR3 length: 12 residues. The CDR3 here is CSASPSAGELFF. The CDR3 DNA follows: TGCAGTGCTAGTCCGAGTGCCGGGGAGCTGTTTTTT.

The genes are TRBV7-2 and TRBJ2-2, with D maybe TRBD2 (6 bases). CDR1 SGHTA and CDR2 FQGNSA come from the germline V gene. This CDR3 comprises 15 residues. Trimming left V 2 bases short and J 6 bases short, with 13 bases between. CDR3: CASSLLGGGPGELFF. Here the CDR3 DNA reads TGTGCCAGCAGCTTACTCGGGGGAGGTCCCGGGGAGCTGTTTTTT.

The chain recombines TRBV5-1 with TRBJ2-2; D uncertain. Looked up from germline, CDR1 is SGHRS and CDR2 is YFSETQ. The CDR3 has 14 amino acids. V was cut by 7 bases and J by 0 bases, with 10 bases left in between. The CDR3 spells CASLLAANTGELFF. The CDR3 DNA is TGCGCCAGCTTATTGGCAGCGAACACCGGGGAGCTGTTTTTT.

This clone occurred a few times. The CDR3 sequence is CASSLPKNRPGGLDEKLFF. Written as DNA, the CDR3 is TGTGCCAGCAGCTTACCTAAGAATCGTCCAGGGGGCTTGGATGAAAAACTGTTTTTT. The J gene is TRBJ1-4, the V gene TRBV7-9; 8 bases are shared with TRBD1. Losses at the gene ends were 2 bases for V and 6 bases for J; bases not matched to a gene: 17. The germline CDR1 and CDR2 sequences are SEHNR and FQNEAQ (reference sequence). The CDR3 has 19 residues.

This clone was detected a few times. CDR3 in amino acids: CASSPQGRGTEAFF. The DNA for the CDR3 is TGTGCCAGCAGCCCCCAGGGCAGGGGCACTGAAGCTTTCTTT. This chain joins TRBV6-5 and TRBJ1-1; the D gene is possibly TRBD1 (6 bases). Deletions cut 6 bases from V and 4 bases from J, with 15 bases between. The CDR3 has 14 amino acids. Germline-derived CDR1 and CDR2 are MNHEY and SVGAGI.

V is TRBV29-1 and J is TRBJ2-1; 14 bases are a match to TRBD2. The CDR3 runs to 17 residues. V lost 4 bases to trimming and J lost 2 bases; unmatched junction nucleotides: 7. Looked up from germline, CDR1 is SQVTM and CDR2 is ANQGSEA. CDR3 nucleotide sequence: TGCAGCGTTGTTAGACTAGCGGGAGGGCAGGCCTACAATGAGCAGTTCTTC. It codes for CSVVRLAGGQAYNEQFF.

The chain is built from TRBV9 and TRBJ2-5, with D maybe TRBD2 (5 bases). Germline CDR1 is SGDLS and CDR2 is YYNGEE. V gave up 1 base and J gave up 0 bases, with 13 bases separating them. The length of the CDR3 is 16 residues. The CDR3 sequence: CASSVRSGNNQETQYF. For the CDR3, the DNA is TGTGCCAGCAGCGTACGGAGCGGTAATAACCAAGAGACCCAGTACTTC.

This chain connects TRBV6-5 to TRBJ2-7; D perhaps matches TRBD1 (6 bases). The CDR3 length is 14 residues. CDR1 MNHEY and CDR2 SVGAGI come from the germline V gene. Trimming took off 6 bases at V and 2 bases at J, with 14 bases between the two ends. The CDR3: CASRRIQGPYEQYF. The CDR3 DNA reads as TGTGCCAGCAGGAGAATACAGGGTCCCTACGAGCAGTACTTC.

The genes are TRBV3-1 (or the pseudogene TRBV3-2) and TRBJ1-4; TRBD1 might be the D (6 bases). The germline V gene has CDR1 LGHDT and CDR2 YNNKEL (reference sequence). V was pared by 4 bases and J by 8 bases, with 8 bases between. The CDR3 consists of 12 residues. CDR3 sequence (DNA): TGTGCCAGCAGCCCCAGGGGCGAAAAACTGTTTTTT. This translates into CASSPRGEKLFF.

The chain couples TRBV5-4 to TRBJ1-5, with 7 bases aligning to TRBD1. The CDR3 is 16 residues long. Per the germline V gene, CDR1 is SGHNT and CDR2 is YYREEE (reference sequence). Losses at the gene ends were 6 bases for V and 1 base for J; bases not matched to a gene: 10. CDR3 region: CASTLSGRGSNQPQHF. The DNA for the CDR3 is TGTGCCAGCACCCTTTCTGGCAGGGGGAGCAATCAGCCCCAGCATTTT.

In this sample, this clone turned up once. V usage is TRBV18 and J usage is TRBJ2-1; 10 bases map to TRBD2. CDR3 length: 14 amino acids. With V trimmed by 3 bases and J by 10 bases, 6 bases remained unmatched. CDR1 is KGHSH, CDR2 LQKENI, per germline. As DNA, the CDR3 is TGTGCCAGCTCACCGAAGCGGGGGGGCCGAGAGCAGTTCTTC. This gives the protein CASSPKRGGREQFF.

V gene TRBV19 combines with J gene TRBJ2-1; the D gene is possibly TRBD2 (6 bases). The CDR3 extends over 14 amino acids. Germline-derived CDR1 and CDR2 are LNHDA and SQIVND (reference sequence). V lost 6 bases and J 3 bases, leaving 12 bases between the germline ends. The CDR3 region is CASRNREFYNEQFF. The CDR3 region has the DNA TGTGCCAGTAGGAACCGGGAGTTCTACAATGAGCAGTTCTTC.

The rearrangement uses TRBV5-1 and TRBJ2-7, with D possibly TRBD1 on 6 matching bases. Germline assignment: CDR1 SGHRS and CDR2 YFSETQ. This CDR3 comprises 15 residues. Trimming stripped 4 bases from V and 3 bases from J, with 17 bases between. The CDR3 region is CASSETGFSFYEQYF. In DNA form, the CDR3 reads TGCGCCAGCAGCGAAACAGGGTTTTCCTTCTACGAGCAGTACTTC.

This clone is medium-sized (0.01 to 0.1%) in the sample. The chain recombines TRBV25-1 with TRBJ1-4, with 10 bases fitting TRBD1. CDR1 is MGHDK and CDR2 is SYGVNS in the germline V gene. Losses at the gene ends were 4 bases for V and 8 bases for J; bases not matched to a gene: 4. The CDR3 length is 14 residues. In nucleotides, the CDR3 is TGTGCCAGCAGTGCCGGGACAGGGGAGGAAAAACTGTTTTTT. Amino acids: CASSAGTGEEKLFF. The full variable domain, in which reference TRBV25-1 and TRBJ1-4 provide the parts outside the CDR3, is EADIYQTPRYLVIGTGKKITLECSQTMGHDKMYWYQQDPGMELHLIHYSYGVNSTEKGDLSSESTVSRIRTEHFPLTLESARPSHTSQYLCASSAGTGEEKLFFGSGTQLSVL.

The rearrangement links TRBV20-1 to TRBJ1-2; TRBD1 matches 7 bases. CDR1 and CDR2 from the germline V gene are DFQATT and SNEGSKA (reference sequence). The V gene end was trimmed by 8 bases and the J gene end by 5 bases; junction bases not matched to a gene: 5. This CDR3 contains 11 residues. The CDR3 loop is CSTGEGYGYTF. In nucleotides, the CDR3 is TGCAGTACAGGGGAAGGATATGGCTACACCTTC.

This clone has a single count. The chain uses TRBV4-1 and TRBJ2-1, with 11 bases lining up with TRBD2. The V gene end was trimmed by 1 base and the J gene end by 8 bases; junction bases not matched to a gene: 7. Germline V gives CDR1 MGHRA, CDR2 YSYEKL. CDR3 length: 16 residues. The CDR3 DNA follows: TGCGCCAGCAGCCAAGGCCTAGCGGGAGGTTTCGATGAGCAGTTCTTC. Amino acid sequence: CASSQGLAGGFDEQFF.

This chain uses TRBV5-1 with TRBJ2-7; TRBD1 matches 7 bases. This CDR3 contains 16 residues. Germline values: CDR1 SGHRS, CDR2 YFSETQ. With V trimmed by 0 bases and J by 5 bases, 11 bases remained unmatched. DNA of the CDR3: TGCGCCAGCAGCTTGGGGGGTAACAGGGGAAGCCACGAGCAGTACTTC. It specifies CASSLGGNRGSHEQYF.

The V gene is TRBV7-2, the J gene TRBJ2-5, with a weak D call TRBD1 (6 bases). V lost 2 bases to trimming and J lost 5 bases, with 12 bases between them. The CDR3 length is 14 residues. Germline lookup yields CDR1 SGHTA and CDR2 FQGNSA. The CDR3 spells CASSLQTGLETQYF. The DNA of the CDR3 is TGTGCCAGCAGCTTACAAACAGGGTTGGAGACCCAGTACTTC.

The chain uses TRBV7-9 and TRBJ2-5, with a weak D call TRBD2 (5 bases). V was trimmed by 3 bases and J by 7 bases, leaving 21 bases between them. The CDR3 runs to 16 residues. Germline V gene sequence: CDR1 SEHNR, CDR2 FQNEAQ (reference sequence). CDR3 in DNA: TGTGCCAGCAGCTTTAGTGTCCCCCGGCATGGAGGGACCCAGTACTTC. Translated: CASSFSVPRHGGTQYF.

The rearrangement joins TRBV6-2 or TRBV6-3 to TRBJ1-5; possibly TRBD1 for D (6 bases). Looked up from germline, CDR1 is MNHEY and CDR2 is SVGEGT. This CDR3 spans 16 amino acids. Trimming shortened V by 0 bases and J by 6 bases, and 15 bases separated the two germline ends. In DNA form, the CDR3 reads TGTGCCAGCAGTTACTCGAAAAGGGGGACGAGTCAGCCCCAGCATTTT. Translation gives CASSYSKRGTSQPQHF.